The rows below give T cell receptor beta chains drawn from one sample of a study of T cell responses to AZD1222 COVID-19 vaccine. Sequencing used immunoSEQ multiplex PCR; TCRdb keeps in-frame clones, though not all of them. The table records 100,000 to 150,000 clones, about 88% of them present only once. The material sequenced was peripheral blood, taken on day 0 of AZD1222 vaccination. The receptors here all came from an adult in good health. CDR3s include the opening cysteine and the closing phenylalanine or tryptophan. Fields, in order: V gene, clone size, J gene, D gene, CDR3 DNA, CDR3 protein. The D gene is left open where the match is weak. Size tells how often a clone was seen (once, few, many) or the class of an expanded clone, and some rows leave it out.

TRBV27	NA	TRBJ2-4	NA	TGTGCCAGCAGACTCTCGGGGGACAACTCCCCTACAGCCAAAAACATTCAGTACTTC	CASRLSGDNSPTAKNIQYF
TRBV19	NA	TRBJ2-1	NA	TGTGCCAGTAGTATAGGCGTGAGCTCCTACAATGAGCAGTTCTTC	CASSIGVSSYNEQFF
TRBV4-3	NA	TRBJ1-1	TRBD1	TGCGCCAGCAGCCAGGACAGGGTGAGGGCTTTCTTT	CASSQDRVRAFF
TRBV19	NA	TRBJ1-5	TRBD1	TGTGCCAGTAGCCCCGCCAGGGACAGCCTTAGCAATCAGCCCCAGCATTTT	CASSPARDSLSNQPQHF
TRBV29-1	NA	TRBJ2-7	TRBD1	TGCAGCGTTGAATTCCGGACAGGGCTTGGGTACGAGCAGTACTTC	CSVEFRTGLGYEQYF
TRBV27	NA	TRBJ2-1	TRBD2	TGTGCCAGCAGTTTGTCAGCGGGAGAGGTGGGCGAGCAGTTCTTC	CASSLSAGEVGEQFF
TRBV5-5	once	TRBJ1-4	NA	TGTGCCAGCAGCTTCGGTCGCGGAAATGAAAAACTGTTTTTT	CASSFGRGNEKLFF
TRBV4-2	NA	TRBJ1-4	NA	TGTGCCAGCAGCCAAGCCGGGGAGGGTGAAAAACTGTTTTTT	CASSQAGEGEKLFF
TRBV12-3/TRBV12-4	NA	TRBJ1-5	NA	TGTGCCAGCAACCAAGGAGGCAATCAGCCCCAGCATTTT	CASNQGGNQPQHF
TRBV2	NA	TRBJ2-3	NA	TGTGCCAGCCGGCGGCGGGACGTCGTAGATACGCAGTATTTT	CASRRRDVVDTQYF
TRBV27	NA	TRBJ1-6	NA	TGTGCCAGCAGTGGGTGGAGGGGGGGAGGAAAATCACCCCTCCACTTT	CASSGWRGGGKSPLHF
TRBV3-1/TRBV3-2	NA	TRBJ1-4	NA	TGTGCCAGCAGCCAAGGGGCGAGTGCAACTAATGAAAAACTGTTTTTT	CASSQGASATNEKLFF
TRBV3-1/TRBV3-2	NA	TRBJ2-1	NA	TGTGCCAGCAGCCTGGCCGTCGCCTCCTACAATGAGCAGTTCTTC	CASSLAVASYNEQFF
TRBV7-9	NA	TRBJ2-3	TRBD1	TGTGCCAGCAGCCCAAGGGGGACAGGGGGGCGGACAGATACGCAGTATTTT	CASSPRGTGGRTDTQYF
TRBV7-2	NA	TRBJ1-2	NA	TGTGCCAGCAGCTCCCTTTTTAGTGGCGTCTATGGCTACACCTTC	CASSSLFSGVYGYTF
TRBV7-3	NA	TRBJ1-1	TRBD1	TGTGCCAGCAGCTTAACGAGGGACAGGGCTACTGAAGCTTTCTTT	CASSLTRDRATEAFF
TRBV19	NA	TRBJ2-7	NA	TGTGCCAGTAGTGGGGGTCAGGGTTTCCACGAGCAGTACTTC	CASSGGQGFHEQYF
TRBV28	NA	TRBJ2-7	NA	TGTGCCAGCAGGAATACGATAGGGGGTTGGGGGTACGAGCAGTACTTC	CASRNTIGGWGYEQYF
TRBV2	NA	TRBJ1-1	NA	TGTGCCATCACTGGGGATTCGAACACTGAAGCTTTCTTT	CAITGDSNTEAFF
TRBV12-3/TRBV12-4	once	TRBJ2-5	NA	TGTGCCAGCAGCTTTGGAGGCGAGACCCAGTACTTC	CASSFGGETQYF
TRBV7-9	few	TRBJ2-5	TRBD2	TGTGCCAGCAGCTCTGGACTAGCTCTAGAGACCCAGTACTTC	CASSSGLALETQYF
TRBV7-2	NA	TRBJ1-2	NA	TGTGCCAGCAGCTTAGAACAGGGACCTTTGGGCTACACCTTC	CASSLEQGPLGYTF
TRBV9	NA	TRBJ1-1	TRBD1	TGTGCCAGCAGCGTAGGAGGGACAGGGGGCGGCACTGAAGCTTTCTTT	CASSVGGTGGGTEAFF
TRBV23-1	NA	TRBJ1-1	NA	TGCGCCAGCATAACGGACGCGGGCTTTCGACTGAACACTGAAGCTTTCTTT	CASITDAGFRLNTEAFF
TRBV15	NA	TRBJ1-5	NA	TGTGCCACCAGCAGAGACAGGGTGGCTCAGCCCCAGCATTTT	CATSRDRVAQPQHF
TRBV6-6	NA	TRBJ1-2	NA	TGTGCCAGCAGTCCCACGGACATTTACTGGGGCTACACCTTC	CASSPTDIYWGYTF
TRBV5-1	NA	TRBJ2-7	NA	TGCGCCAGCAGCTTCCTAGGGAGTAGGGACGAGCAGTACTTC	CASSFLGSRDEQYF
TRBV2	NA	TRBJ2-7	NA	TGTGCCAGCAGTGGGTACGGTCCCCCCGGGGAGTCCTACGAGCAGTACTTC	CASSGYGPPGESYEQYF
TRBV18	NA	TRBJ2-3	NA	TGTGCCAGCTCGCCCTCTCCAGATACGCAGTATTTT	CASSPSPDTQYF
TRBV5-1	once	TRBJ1-2	NA	TGCGCCAGCAGTGAGAGAGGGTATGGCTACACCTTC	CASSERGYGYTF
TRBV11-2	NA	TRBJ1-2	NA	TGTGCCAGCAGCTTTGGCGGATCCTATGGCTACACCTTC	CASSFGGSYGYTF
TRBV6-5	NA	TRBJ1-1	TRBD1	TGTGCCAGCAGTACAGGGGGCAGGGGTGAAGCTTTCTTT	CASSTGGRGEAFF
TRBV7-6	NA	TRBJ1-5	TRBD1	TGTGCCAGCAGCCTAGGACAGGGGGTCAATCAGCCCCAGCATTTT	CASSLGQGVNQPQHF
TRBV6-5	NA	TRBJ2-5	NA	TGTGCCAGCAGCCCCGGCGGCGGGGACCAAGAGACCCAGTACTTC	CASSPGGGDQETQYF
TRBV28	NA	TRBJ1-2	NA	TGTGCCAGCATCAGTGTACCCCGTGGGGGCTACACCTTC	CASISVPRGGYTF
TRBV7-8	NA	TRBJ2-7	TRBD2	TGTGCCAGCGACCGGAGGGGACAGGGCCTAGCGGGGGGGCCAGGCGAGCAGTACTTC	CASDRRGQGLAGGPGEQYF
TRBV11-3	NA	TRBJ1-2	TRBD1	TGTGCCAGCAGTTCGGGGTTACGGACAGGGCCCTATGGCTACACCTTC	CASSSGLRTGPYGYTF
TRBV7-3	NA	TRBJ2-2	TRBD2	TGTGCCAGCAGCTCACCGGGGGTAGCGGGCACCGGGGAGCTGTTTTTT	CASSSPGVAGTGELFF
TRBV7-2	NA	TRBJ1-2	TRBD1	TGTGCCAGCAGCCCGGGACAGGGGGCGGGCTATGGCTACACCTTC	CASSPGQGAGYGYTF
TRBV18	NA	TRBJ2-7	NA	TGTGCCAGCTCACCGGACGGCGGGCACGAGCAGTACTTC	CASSPDGGHEQYF
TRBV7-2	NA	TRBJ1-5	NA	TGTGCCAGCAGCTTAGTAGGGAATAGCAATCAGCCCCAGCATTTT	CASSLVGNSNQPQHF
TRBV10-2	NA	TRBJ2-2	TRBD2	TGCGCCACGCAAACAGGACCGGGACTAGCGGGGGGTACCGGGGAGCTGTTTTTT	CATQTGPGLAGGTGELFF
TRBV24-1	NA	TRBJ1-2	NA	TGTGCCACCAGTGGACCGCAAAACTATGGCTACACCTTC	CATSGPQNYGYTF
TRBV6-5	NA	TRBJ1-5	NA	TGTGCCAGCAGTTACGAACAGAATCAGCCCCAGCATTTT	CASSYEQNQPQHF
TRBV7-2	few	TRBJ1-1	NA	TGTGCCAGCAGCTTAGTCCATGGGGGCACTGAAGCTTTCTTT	CASSLVHGGTEAFF
TRBV2	NA	TRBJ1-1	NA	TGTGCCAGCAGTGTGTTGACAGCGCTGAACACTGAAGCTTTCTTT	CASSVLTALNTEAFF
TRBV28	NA	TRBJ2-7	NA	TGTGCCAGCACCATACCCGGGGACTCCTACGAGCAGTACTTC	CASTIPGDSYEQYF
TRBV5-6	NA	TRBJ2-3	NA	TGTGCCAGCAGCTCAGTGGTGTCCGCCCCAGATACGCAGTATTTT	CASSSVVSAPDTQYF
TRBV27	NA	TRBJ1-1	NA	TGTGCCAGCGCATCCTACCGGGGCCTAAACACTGAAGCTTTCTTT	CASASYRGLNTEAFF
TRBV27	NA	TRBJ1-4	TRBD1	TGTGCCAGCAGTTTCGAACAGGGGAGAGAAAAACTGTTTTTT	CASSFEQGREKLFF
TRBV28	NA	TRBJ2-7	TRBD1	TGTGCCAGCAGTTTATCGGGACAGGCTACGTACGAGCAGTACTTC	CASSLSGQATYEQYF
TRBV21-1	NA	TRBJ1-5	NA	TGTGCCAGCAGCCCCGGGGGACAGGGAGATCAGCCCCAGCATTTT	CASSPGGQGDQPQHF